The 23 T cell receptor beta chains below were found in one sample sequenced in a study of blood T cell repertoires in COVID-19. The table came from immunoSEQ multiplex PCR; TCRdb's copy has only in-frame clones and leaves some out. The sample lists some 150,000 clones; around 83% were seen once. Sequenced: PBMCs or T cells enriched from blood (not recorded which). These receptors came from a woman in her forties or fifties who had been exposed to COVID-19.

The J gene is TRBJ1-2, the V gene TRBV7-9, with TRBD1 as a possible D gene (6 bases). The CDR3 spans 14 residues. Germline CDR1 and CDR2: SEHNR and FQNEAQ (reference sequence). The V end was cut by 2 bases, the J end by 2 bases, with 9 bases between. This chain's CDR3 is CASSLSGVNYGYTF. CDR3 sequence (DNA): TGTGCCAGCAGCTTATCAGGGGTCAACTATGGCTACACCTTC.

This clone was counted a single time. CDR3: CASSFGSGILDNEQFF. CDR3 DNA sequence: TGTGCCAGCAGCTTTGGGAGCGGGATCCTAGACAATGAGCAGTTCTTC. The rearrangement joins TRBV7-6 to TRBJ2-1, with TRBD2 matching 7 bases. Germline V gives CDR1 SGHVS, CDR2 FNYEAQ. The CDR3 is made up of 16 amino acids. V lost 3 bases, J lost 5 bases, and 10 bases stayed unmatched.

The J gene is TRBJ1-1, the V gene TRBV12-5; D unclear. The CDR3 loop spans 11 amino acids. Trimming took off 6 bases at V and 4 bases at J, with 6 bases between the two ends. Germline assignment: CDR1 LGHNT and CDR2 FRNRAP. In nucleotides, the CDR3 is TGTGCTAGTGGGGAGAGCACTGAAGCTTTCTTT. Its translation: CASGESTEAFF.

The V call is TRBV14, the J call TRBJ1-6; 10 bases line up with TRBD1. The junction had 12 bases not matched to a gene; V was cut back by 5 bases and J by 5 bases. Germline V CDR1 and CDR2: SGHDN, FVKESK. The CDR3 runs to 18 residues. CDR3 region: CASSEGWTGGINNSPLHF. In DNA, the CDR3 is TGTGCCAGCAGCGAAGGATGGACAGGGGGTATTAATAATTCACCCCTCCACTTT.

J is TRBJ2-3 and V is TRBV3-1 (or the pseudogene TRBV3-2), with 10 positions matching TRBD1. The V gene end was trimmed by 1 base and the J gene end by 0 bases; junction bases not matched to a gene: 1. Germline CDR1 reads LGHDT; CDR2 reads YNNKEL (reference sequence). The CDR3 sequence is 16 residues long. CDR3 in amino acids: CASSQGTGGSTDTQYF. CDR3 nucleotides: TGTGCCAGCAGCCAAGGGACAGGGGGTAGCACAGATACGCAGTATTTT.

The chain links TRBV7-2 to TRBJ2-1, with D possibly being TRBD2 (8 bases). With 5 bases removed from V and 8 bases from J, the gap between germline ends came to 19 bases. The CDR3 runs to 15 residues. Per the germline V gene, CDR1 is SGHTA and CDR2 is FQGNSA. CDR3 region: CASSPPRGRGDEQFF. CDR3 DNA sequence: TGTGCCAGCAGCCCCCCGAGGGGGCGGGGGGATGAGCAGTTCTTC.

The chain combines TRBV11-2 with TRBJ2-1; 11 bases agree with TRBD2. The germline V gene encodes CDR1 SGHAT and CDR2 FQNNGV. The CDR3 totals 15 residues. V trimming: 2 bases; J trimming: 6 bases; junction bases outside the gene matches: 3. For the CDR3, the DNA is TGTGCCAGCAGCTTACGACTAGCGGGACTCAATGAGCAGTTCTTC. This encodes CASSLRLAGLNEQFF. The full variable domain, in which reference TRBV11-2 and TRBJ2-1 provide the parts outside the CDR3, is EAGVAQSPRYKIIEKRQSVAFWCNPISGHATLYWYQQILGQGPKLLIQFQNNGVVDDSQLPKDRFSAERLKGVDSTLKIQPAKLEDSAVYLCASSLRLAGLNEQFFGPGTRLTVL.

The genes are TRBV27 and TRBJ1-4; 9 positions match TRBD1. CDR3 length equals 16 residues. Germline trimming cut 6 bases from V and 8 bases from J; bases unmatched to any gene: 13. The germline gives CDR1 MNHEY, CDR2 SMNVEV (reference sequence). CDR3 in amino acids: CASSIYPGQGGEKLFF. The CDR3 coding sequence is TGTGCCAGCAGCATCTACCCGGGACAGGGAGGGGAAAAACTGTTTTTT.

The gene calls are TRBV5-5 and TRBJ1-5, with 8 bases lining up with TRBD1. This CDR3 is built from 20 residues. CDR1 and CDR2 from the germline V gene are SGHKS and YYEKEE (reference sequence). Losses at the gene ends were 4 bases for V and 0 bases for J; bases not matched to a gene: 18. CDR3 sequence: CASSRVGQGVGIDSNQPQHF. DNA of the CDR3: TGTGCCAGCAGCCGCGTAGGACAGGGTGTTGGAATTGATAGCAATCAGCCCCAGCATTTT.

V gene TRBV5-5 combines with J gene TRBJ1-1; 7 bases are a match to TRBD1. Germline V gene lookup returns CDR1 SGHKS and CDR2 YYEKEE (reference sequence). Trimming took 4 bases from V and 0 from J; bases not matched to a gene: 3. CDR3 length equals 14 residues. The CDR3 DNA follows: TGTGCCAGCAGCCGTCAGGGGGTGAACACTGAAGCTTTCTTT. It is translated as CASSRQGVNTEAFF. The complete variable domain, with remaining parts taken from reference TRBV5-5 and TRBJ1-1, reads DAGVTQSPTHLIKTRGQQVTLRCSPISGHKSVSWYQQVLGQGPQFIFQYYEKEERGRGNFPDRFSARQFPNYSSELNVNALLLGDSALYLCASSRQGVNTEAFFGQGTRLTVV.

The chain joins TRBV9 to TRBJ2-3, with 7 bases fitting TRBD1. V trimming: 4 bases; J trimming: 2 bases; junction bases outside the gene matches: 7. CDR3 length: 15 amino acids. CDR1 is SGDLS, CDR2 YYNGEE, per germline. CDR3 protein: CASSQRTGATDTQYF. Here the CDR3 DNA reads TGTGCCAGCAGCCAAAGGACAGGCGCCACAGATACGCAGTATTTT.

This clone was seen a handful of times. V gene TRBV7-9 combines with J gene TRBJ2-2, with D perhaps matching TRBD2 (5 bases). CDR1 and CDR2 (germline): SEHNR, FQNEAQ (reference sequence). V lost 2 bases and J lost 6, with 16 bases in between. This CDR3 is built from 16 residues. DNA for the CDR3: TGTGCCAGCAGCTTAAGGGTCGGGGTTATTCCCGGGGAGCTGTTTTTT. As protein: CASSLRVGVIPGELFF.

The CDR3: CASSQDPRGGNYGYTF. In DNA, the CDR3 is TGTGCCAGCAGCCAAGATCCGCGAGGGGGTAACTATGGCTACACCTTC. The chain employs TRBV4-2 and TRBJ1-2, with D maybe TRBD1 (6 bases). Trimming stripped 0 bases from V and 1 base from J, with 12 bases between. Germline values: CDR1 LGHNA, CDR2 YNFKEQ. This CDR3 has 16 residues.

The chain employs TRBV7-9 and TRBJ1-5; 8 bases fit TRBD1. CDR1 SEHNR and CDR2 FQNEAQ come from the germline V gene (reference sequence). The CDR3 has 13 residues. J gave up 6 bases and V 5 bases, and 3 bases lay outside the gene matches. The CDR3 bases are TGTGCCAGCAGCCCAGGGGGCGGTCAGCCCCAGCATTTT. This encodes CASSPGGGQPQHF.

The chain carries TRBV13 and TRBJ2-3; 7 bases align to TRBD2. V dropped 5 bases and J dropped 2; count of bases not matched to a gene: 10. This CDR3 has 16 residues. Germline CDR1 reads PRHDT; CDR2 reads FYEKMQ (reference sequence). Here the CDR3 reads CASSPPSGEITDTQYF. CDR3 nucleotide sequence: TGTGCCAGCAGCCCCCCCAGCGGGGAGATCACAGATACGCAGTATTTT. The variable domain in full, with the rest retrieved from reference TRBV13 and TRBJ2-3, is AAGVIQSPRHLIKEKRETATLKCYPIPRHDTVYWYQQGPGQDPQFLISFYEKMQSDKGSIPDRFSAQQFSDYHSELNMSSLELGDSALYFCASSPPSGEITDTQYFGPGTRLTVL.

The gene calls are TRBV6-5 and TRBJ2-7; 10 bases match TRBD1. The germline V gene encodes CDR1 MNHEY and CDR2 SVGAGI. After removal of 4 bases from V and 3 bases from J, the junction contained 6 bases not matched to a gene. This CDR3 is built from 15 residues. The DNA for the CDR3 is TGTGCCAGCAGTTCCGGAGGACAGGGGGGCTACGAGCAGTACTTC. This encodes CASSSGGQGGYEQYF.

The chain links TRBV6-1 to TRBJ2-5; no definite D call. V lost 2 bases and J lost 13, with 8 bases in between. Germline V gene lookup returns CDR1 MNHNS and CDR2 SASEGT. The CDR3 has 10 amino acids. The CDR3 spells CASSESVLYF. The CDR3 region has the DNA TGTGCCAGCAGTGAAAGCGTTTTGTACTTC.

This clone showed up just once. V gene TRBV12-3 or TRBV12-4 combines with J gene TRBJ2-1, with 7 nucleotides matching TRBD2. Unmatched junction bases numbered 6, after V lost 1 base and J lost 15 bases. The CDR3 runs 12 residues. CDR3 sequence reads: CASSLGRGEGFF. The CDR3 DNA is TGTGCCAGCAGTTTAGGACGAGGGGAGGGGTTCTTC.

This CDR3 reads CASSLGTSGTDNEQFF. Here the CDR3 DNA reads TGTGCCAGCAGCTTAGGGACTAGCGGGACAGACAATGAGCAGTTCTTC. This sequence joins TRBV7-7 and TRBJ2-1; 12 positions agree with TRBD2. With 1 base clipped from V and 5 bases from J, the junction kept 3 bases outside the gene matches. Germline V CDR1 and CDR2: SSHAT, FNYEAQ (reference sequence). The CDR3 spans 16 residues.

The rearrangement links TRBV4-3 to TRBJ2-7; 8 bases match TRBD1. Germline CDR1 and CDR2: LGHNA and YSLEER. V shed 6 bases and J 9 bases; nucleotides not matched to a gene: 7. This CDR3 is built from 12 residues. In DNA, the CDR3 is TGCGCCAGCAGTCTCGACAGGGGCGTGCAGTACTTC. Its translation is CASSLDRGVQYF.

For the CDR3, the DNA is TGTGCCAGTAGTATAAGGGCCCCGGGACTAGCTTTAGATACGCAGTATTTT. Translated, it gives CASSIRAPGLALDTQYF. The chain recombines TRBV19 with TRBJ2-3; 9 bases are a match to TRBD2. From germline, CDR1 is LNHDA and CDR2 SQIVND (reference sequence). V shed 2 bases and J 5 bases; nucleotides not matched to a gene: 11. The CDR3 consists of 17 residues. The full variable domain, rest sourced from reference TRBV19 and TRBJ2-3, is DGGITQSPKYLFRKEGQNVTLSCEQNLNHDAMYWYRQDPGQGLRLIYYSQIVNDFQKGDIAEGYSVSREKKESFPLTVTSAQKNPTAFYLCASSIRAPGLALDTQYFGPGTRLTVL.

DNA for the CDR3: TGCGCCAGCAGCTTGGACCAGGCCGTCAGGAGGGTGAACACTGAAGCTTTCTTT. It is translated as CASSLDQAVRRVNTEAFF. The chain uses TRBV5-1 and TRBJ1-1, with D unresolved. Germline CDR1 SGHRS, CDR2 YFSETQ. The V gene lost 0 bases and the J gene lost 0 bases, with 18 bases spanning the gap. The CDR3 spans 18 residues.

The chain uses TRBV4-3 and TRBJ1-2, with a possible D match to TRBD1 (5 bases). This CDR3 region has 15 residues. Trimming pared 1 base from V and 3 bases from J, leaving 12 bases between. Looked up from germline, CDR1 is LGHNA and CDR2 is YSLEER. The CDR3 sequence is CASSQVRGGDYGYTF. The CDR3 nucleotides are TGCGCCAGCAGCCAAGTACGGGGGGGTGACTATGGCTACACCTTC.